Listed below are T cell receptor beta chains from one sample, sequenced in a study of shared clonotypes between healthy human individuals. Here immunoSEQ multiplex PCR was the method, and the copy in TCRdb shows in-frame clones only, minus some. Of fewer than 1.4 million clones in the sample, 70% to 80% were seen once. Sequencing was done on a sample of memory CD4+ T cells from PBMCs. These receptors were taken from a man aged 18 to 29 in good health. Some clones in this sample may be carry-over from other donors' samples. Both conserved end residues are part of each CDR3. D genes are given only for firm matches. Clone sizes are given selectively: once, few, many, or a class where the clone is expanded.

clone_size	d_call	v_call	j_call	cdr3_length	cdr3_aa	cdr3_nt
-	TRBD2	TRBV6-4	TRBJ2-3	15	CASSDQAGGTDTQYF	TGTGCCAGCAGTGACCAAGCGGGAGGCACAGATACGCAGTATTTT
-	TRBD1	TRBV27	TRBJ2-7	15	CASSFGQGKVYEQYF	TGTGCCAGCAGTTTCGGACAGGGGAAAGTCTACGAGCAGTACTTC
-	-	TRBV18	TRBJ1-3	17	CASSPTGGKSSGNTIYF	TGTGCCAGCTCACCGACGGGGGGTAAAAGCTCTGGAAACACCATATATTTT
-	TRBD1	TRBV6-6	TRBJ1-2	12	CASSPGTGGYTF	TGTGCCAGCAGTCCCGGGACAGGGGGCTACACCTTC
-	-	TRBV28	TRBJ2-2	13	CASSPHTTGELFF	TGTGCCAGCAGTCCTCATACAACCGGGGAGCTGTTTTTT
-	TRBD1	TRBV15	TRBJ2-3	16	CATSRARDRGTDTQYF	TGTGCCACCAGCAGAGCCCGGGACAGGGGCACAGATACGCAGTATTTT
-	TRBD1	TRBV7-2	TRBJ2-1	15	CASSLGTGGIGEQFF	TGTGCCAGCAGCTTAGGGACAGGGGGTATTGGTGAGCAGTTCTTC
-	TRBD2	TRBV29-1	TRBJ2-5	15	CSVDGLAGGSETQYF	TGCAGCGTGGACGGACTAGCGGGAGGCAGTGAGACCCAGTACTTC
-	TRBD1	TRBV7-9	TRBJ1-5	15	CASSTTGGFNQPQHF	TGTGCCAGCAGCACTACAGGGGGATTCAATCAGCCCCAGCATTTT
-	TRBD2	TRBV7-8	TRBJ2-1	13	CASSHGTRNEQFF	TGTGCCAGCAGCCACGGGACTAGGAATGAGCAGTTCTTC
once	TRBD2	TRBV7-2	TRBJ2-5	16	CASSSQASGTSRTQYF	TGTGCCAGCAGCTCACAAGCTAGCGGGACCTCTAGGACCCAGTACTTC
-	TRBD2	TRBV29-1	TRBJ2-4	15	CSVASSGRNKNIQYF	TGCAGCGTTGCGAGTAGCGGGAGGAACAAAAACATTCAGTACTTC
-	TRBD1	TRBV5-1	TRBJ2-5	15	CASSFFGTDQETQYF	TGCGCCAGCAGCTTTTTTGGGACAGATCAAGAGACCCAGTACTTC
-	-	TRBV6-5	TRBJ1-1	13	CASSYSFRFEAFF	TGTGCCAGCAGTTACTCGTTCAGATTTGAAGCTTTCTTT
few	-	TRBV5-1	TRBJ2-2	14	CASSFGINTGELFF	TGCGCCAGCAGCTTCGGGATTAACACCGGGGAGCTGTTTTTT
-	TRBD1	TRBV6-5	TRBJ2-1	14	CASSSDRGGNEQFF	TGTGCCAGCAGTTCGGACAGGGGGGGCAATGAGCAGTTCTTC
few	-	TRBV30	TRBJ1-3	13	CALRDHSGNTIYF	TGTGCCCTAAGGGATCACTCTGGAAACACCATATATTTT
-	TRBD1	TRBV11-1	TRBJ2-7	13	CASSNRDSYEQYF	TGTGCCAGCAGCAACCGGGACAGCTACGAGCAGTACTTC
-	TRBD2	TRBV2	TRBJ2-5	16	CASSEVLAGGVETQYF	TGTGCCAGCAGTGAAGTTCTAGCGGGAGGGGTAGAGACCCAGTACTTC
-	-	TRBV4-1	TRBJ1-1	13	CASSQDLEGKAFF	TGCGCCAGCAGCCAAGATTTGGAGGGGAAAGCTTTCTTT
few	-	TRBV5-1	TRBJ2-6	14	CASSLSSGANVLTF	TGCGCCAGCAGCTTAAGTTCTGGGGCCAACGTCCTGACTTTC
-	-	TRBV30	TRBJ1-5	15	CAWSGGAYSNQPQHF	TGTGCCTGGAGTGGGGGGGCCTATAGCAATCAGCCCCAGCATTTT
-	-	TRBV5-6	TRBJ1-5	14	CASSSRGSNQPQHF	TGTGCCAGCAGTTCCCGAGGGAGCAATCAGCCCCAGCATTTT
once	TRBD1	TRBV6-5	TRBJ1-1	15	CASRTRDRGNTEAFF	TGTGCCAGCAGGACCCGCGACAGGGGAAACACTGAAGCTTTCTTT
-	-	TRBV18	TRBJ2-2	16	CASAVSQPSNTGELFF	TGTGCCAGCGCCGTATCACAGCCGTCGAACACCGGGGAGCTGTTTTTT
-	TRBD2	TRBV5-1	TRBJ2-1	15	CASSLAGDAYNEQFF	TGCGCCAGCAGCCTTGCGGGGGACGCCTACAATGAGCAGTTCTTC
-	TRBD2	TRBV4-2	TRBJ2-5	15	CASSRGGGNQETQYF	TGTGCCAGCAGCCGCGGGGGGGGTAACCAAGAGACCCAGTACTTC
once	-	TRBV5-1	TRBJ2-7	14	CASSLRARPYEQYF	TGCGCCAGCAGCTTGAGGGCGCGCCCCTACGAGCAGTACTTC
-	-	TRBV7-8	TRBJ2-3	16	CASSSRQGGGTDTQYF	TGTGCCAGCAGCTCCAGACAGGGAGGGGGCACAGATACGCAGTATTTT
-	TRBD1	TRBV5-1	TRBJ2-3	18	CASSSSTGPKRRTDTQYF	TGCGCCAGCAGCTCCTCGACAGGGCCTAAAAGAAGAACAGATACGCAGTATTTT
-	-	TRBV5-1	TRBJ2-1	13	CASRQGTYNEQFF	TGCGCCAGCAGGCAGGGGACCTACAATGAGCAGTTCTTC
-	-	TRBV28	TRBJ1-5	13	CASTPTLNQPQHF	TGTGCCAGCACCCCGACTCTCAATCAGCCCCAGCATTTT
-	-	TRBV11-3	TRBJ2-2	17	CASSPGSGRANTGELFF	TGTGCCAGCAGCCCAGGGTCGGGCAGGGCGAACACCGGGGAGCTGTTTTTT
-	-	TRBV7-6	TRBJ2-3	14	CASSSYGPTDTQYF	TGTGCCAGCAGCTCTTATGGGCCCACAGATACGCAGTATTTT
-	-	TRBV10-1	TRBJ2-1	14	CASSENPSENEQFF	TGCGCCAGCAGTGAGAACCCCTCGGAGAATGAGCAGTTCTTC
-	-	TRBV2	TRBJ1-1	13	CASSEMQNTEAFF	TGTGCCAGCAGTGAAATGCAGAACACTGAAGCTTTCTTT
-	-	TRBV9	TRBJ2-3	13	CASSPHTTDTQYF	TGTGCCAGCAGCCCTCACACCACAGATACGCAGTATTTT
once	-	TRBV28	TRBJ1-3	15	CASTPRAGRGNTIYF	TGTGCCAGCACCCCGAGGGCGGGTAGAGGAAACACCATATATTTT
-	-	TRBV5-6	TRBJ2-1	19	CASSSNRVAWGFGYNEQFF	TGTGCCAGCAGCTCAAACAGAGTGGCATGGGGTTTCGGGTACAATGAGCAGTTCTTC
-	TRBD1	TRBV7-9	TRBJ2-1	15	CASSLMRQGKNEQFF	TGTGCCAGCAGCTTAATGAGACAGGGTAAAAATGAGCAGTTCTTC
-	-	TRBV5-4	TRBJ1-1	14	CASSLVSRNTEAFF	TGTGCCAGCAGCTTGGTATCCAGGAACACTGAAGCTTTCTTT
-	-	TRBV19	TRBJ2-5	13	CASSIVAEETQYF	TGTGCCAGTAGTATAGTGGCTGAAGAGACCCAGTACTTC
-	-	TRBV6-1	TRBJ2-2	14	CASSLLGDTGELFF	TGTGCCAGCAGTCTTTTGGGGGACACCGGGGAGCTGTTTTTT
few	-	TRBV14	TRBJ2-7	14	CASSWTASSYEQYF	TGTGCCAGCAGCTGGACGGCGAGCTCCTACGAGCAGTACTTC
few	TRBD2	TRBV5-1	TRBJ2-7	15	CASSGLAGFSYEQYF	TGCGCCAGCAGCGGACTAGCGGGCTTCTCCTACGAGCAGTACTTC
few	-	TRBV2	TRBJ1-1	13	CASSSELNTEAFF	TGTGCCAGCAGTTCAGAGCTGAACACTGAAGCTTTCTTT
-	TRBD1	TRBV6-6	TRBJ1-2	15	CASSYLDRGNYGYTF	TGTGCCAGCAGTTACCTAGACAGGGGTAACTATGGCTACACCTTC
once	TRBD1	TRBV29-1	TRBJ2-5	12	CSVGQVRETQYF	TGCAGCGTCGGACAGGTCCGGGAGACCCAGTACTTC
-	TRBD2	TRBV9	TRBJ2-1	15	CASSPREGGYNEQFF	TGTGCCAGCAGCCCGCGGGAGGGCGGGTACAATGAGCAGTTCTTC
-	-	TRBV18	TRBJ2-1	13	CASSPTGYNEQFF	TGTGCCAGCTCACCTACAGGGTACAATGAGCAGTTCTTC
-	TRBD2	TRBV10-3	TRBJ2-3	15	CAIARGGSGTDTQYF	TGTGCCATCGCGCGCGGCGGGAGTGGTACAGATACGCAGTATTTT